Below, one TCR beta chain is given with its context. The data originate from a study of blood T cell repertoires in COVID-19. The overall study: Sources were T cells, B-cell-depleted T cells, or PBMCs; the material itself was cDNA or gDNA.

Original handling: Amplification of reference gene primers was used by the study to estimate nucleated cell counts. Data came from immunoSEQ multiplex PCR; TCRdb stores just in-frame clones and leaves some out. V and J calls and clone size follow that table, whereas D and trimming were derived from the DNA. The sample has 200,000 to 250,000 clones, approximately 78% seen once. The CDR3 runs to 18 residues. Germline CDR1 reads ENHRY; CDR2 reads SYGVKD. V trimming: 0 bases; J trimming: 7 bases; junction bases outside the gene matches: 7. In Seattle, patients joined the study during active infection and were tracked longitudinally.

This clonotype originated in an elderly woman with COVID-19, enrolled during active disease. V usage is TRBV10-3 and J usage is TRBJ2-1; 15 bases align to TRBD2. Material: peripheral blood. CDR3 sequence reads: CAISESGTSGGRWNEQFF. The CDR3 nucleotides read TGTGCCATCAGTGAGTCGGGGACTAGCGGGGGGAGATGGAATGAGCAGTTCTTC.